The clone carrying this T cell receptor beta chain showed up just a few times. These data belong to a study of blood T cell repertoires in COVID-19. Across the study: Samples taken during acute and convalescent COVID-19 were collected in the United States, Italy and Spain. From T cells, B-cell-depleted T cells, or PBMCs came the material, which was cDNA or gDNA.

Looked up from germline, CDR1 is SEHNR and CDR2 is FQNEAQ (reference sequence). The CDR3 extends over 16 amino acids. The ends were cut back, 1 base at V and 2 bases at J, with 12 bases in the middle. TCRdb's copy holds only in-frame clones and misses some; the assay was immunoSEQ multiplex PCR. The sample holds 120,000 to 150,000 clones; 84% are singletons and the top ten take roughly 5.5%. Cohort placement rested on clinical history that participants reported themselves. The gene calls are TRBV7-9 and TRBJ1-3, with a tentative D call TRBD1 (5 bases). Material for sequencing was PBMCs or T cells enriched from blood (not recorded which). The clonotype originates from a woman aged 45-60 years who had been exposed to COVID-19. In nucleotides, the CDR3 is TGTGCCAGCAGCTTAGTGGCAGGGAGGGCTGGAAACACCATATATTTT. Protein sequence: CASSLVAGRAGNTIYF.